These 22 T cell receptor beta chains were sequenced from one sample in a study of shared clonotypes between healthy human individuals. Here immunoSEQ multiplex PCR was the method, and the copy in TCRdb shows in-frame clones only, minus some. Of 2.3 million or so clones listed, about 92% are singletons. The material sequenced was naive CD4+ T cells from PBMCs. As to subset: CD45RA+ positively selected. These receptors all come from a man younger than 35 in good health. Some clones in this sample may be carry-over from other donors' samples.

The chain recombines TRBV6-1 with TRBJ2-1; possible D gene TRBD1, 5 bases. The CDR3 length is 14 residues. Germline lookup yields CDR1 MNHNS and CDR2 SASEGT. V was cut by 7 bases and J by 4 bases, with 14 bases left in between. The CDR3 spells CASMSLRGYNEQFF. For the CDR3, the DNA is TGTGCCAGCATGTCCCTAAGGGGTTACAATGAGCAGTTCTTC.

On this clone: Other DNA variants within this sample encode the same CDR3. This rearrangement joins TRBV7-9 to TRBJ2-7; D remains ambiguous. Looked up from germline, CDR1 is SEHNR and CDR2 is FQNEAQ (reference sequence). The CDR3 loop spans 13 amino acids. The germline V and J ends were trimmed by 1 base and 2 bases, with 6 bases remaining between them. The CDR3 here is CASSLVGPYEQYF. The CDR3 DNA reads as TGTGCCAGCAGCTTAGTAGGCCCCTACGAGCAGTACTTC.

The rearrangement joins TRBV10-3 to TRBJ2-1; 13 bases fit TRBD2. The ends lost 6 bases at V and 1 base at J; junction bases unmatched: 3. Per the germline V gene, CDR1 is ENHRY and CDR2 is SYGVKD. The CDR3 runs to 16 residues. The CDR3 DNA sequence: TGTGCCATCAGGGGACTAGCGGGACCTTCCTACAATGAGCAGTTCTTC. Translation gives CAIRGLAGPSYNEQFF.

This chain joins TRBV5-1 and TRBJ2-7, with 9 nucleotides matching TRBD1. The CDR3 runs to 15 residues. Germline V gives CDR1 SGHRS, CDR2 YFSETQ. The ends lost 3 bases at V and 5 bases at J; junction bases unmatched: 9. In DNA, the CDR3 is TGCGCCAGCAGCTCCACACAGGGGGCGCCTAACGAGCAGTACTTC. As protein: CASSSTQGAPNEQYF.

The V gene is TRBV28, the J gene TRBJ1-5; tentatively, D is TRBD1 (5 bases). The CDR3 spans 16 residues. V was cut by 3 bases and J by 3 bases, with 15 bases left in between. Germline-derived CDR1 and CDR2 are MDHEN and SYDVKM. The CDR3 here is CASSFRAGLTNQPQHF. In DNA form, the CDR3 reads TGTGCCAGCAGTTTTCGGGCAGGGCTGACCAATCAGCCCCAGCATTTT.

V usage is TRBV19 and J usage is TRBJ2-1, with TRBD2 identical over 8 bases. Germline V gene sequence: CDR1 LNHDA, CDR2 SQIVND (reference sequence). V trimming: 5 bases; J trimming: 4 bases; junction bases outside the gene matches: 4. The CDR3 spans 14 residues. This chain's CDR3 is CASSSQREYNEQFF. The CDR3 DNA reads TGTGCCAGTAGTTCCCAGCGGGAGTACAATGAGCAGTTCTTC.

This chain uses TRBV7-2 with TRBJ2-3; 7 bases map to TRBD1. With V trimmed by 5 bases and J by 1 base, 3 bases remained unmatched. The CDR3 spans 14 residues. CDR1 is SGHTA and CDR2 is FQGNSA in the germline V gene. CDR3 in amino acids: CASSPGQGTDTQYF. CDR3 sequence (DNA): TGTGCCAGCAGCCCAGGACAGGGCACAGATACGCAGTATTTT.

This chain uses TRBV7-9 with TRBJ2-5, with TRBD1 identical over 7 bases. J gave up 5 bases and V 4 bases, and 7 bases lay outside the gene matches. Germline CDR1 SEHNR, CDR2 FQNEAQ (reference sequence). This CDR3 has 14 amino acids. The CDR3 here is CASSSWDRGETQYF. CDR3 nucleotide sequence: TGTGCCAGCAGCTCCTGGGACAGAGGGGAGACCCAGTACTTC.

Remarks on this clone: This sample also contains other DNA sequences that code for the same CDR3. The chain has TRBV2 and TRBJ1-3; 7 nucleotides line up with TRBD1. This CDR3 has 15 amino acids. The trim removed 6 bases at V and 3 bases at J, leaving 8 bases unmatched. CDR1 and CDR2 (germline): SNHLY, FYNNEI. CDR3 in amino acids: CASSRQGVSGNTIYF. CDR3 nucleotide sequence: TGTGCCAGCAGCCGACAGGGTGTCAGTGGAAACACCATATATTTT.

V and J are TRBV7-3 and TRBJ2-7; no reliable D call. In germline, CDR1 is SGHTA, CDR2 FQGTGA. The CDR3 contains 13 residues. V lost 3 bases to trimming and J lost 1 base, with 7 bases between them. The CDR3 is CASSLRRSYEQYF. CDR3 DNA sequence: TGTGCCAGCAGCTTGCGACGGTCCTACGAGCAGTACTTC.

This chain links TRBV28 with TRBJ2-5; the D gene is possibly TRBD1 (6 bases). The CDR3 is 18 amino acids. Germline lookup yields CDR1 MDHEN and CDR2 SYDVKM. Trimming removed 2 bases at V and 6 bases at J, with 25 bases between. The CDR3 DNA is TGTGCCAGCAGTTTAGGGGGTTCATTAGGGACAAGAGCACAGACCCAGTACTTC. Amino acid sequence: CASSLGGSLGTRAQTQYF.

This sequence joins TRBV6-5 and TRBJ2-3, with a possible D match to TRBD1 (6 bases). With 0 bases removed from V and 8 bases from J, the gap between germline ends came to 12 bases. The CDR3 is 14 amino acids. Germline-derived CDR1 and CDR2 are MNHEY and SVGAGI. CDR3 DNA sequence: TGTGCCAGCAGTTACTCGGGACCCAGGGGTACGCAGTATTTT. Amino acids: CASSYSGPRGTQYF.

The genes are TRBV7-9 and TRBJ1-5, with D perhaps TRBD1 (5 bases). V was trimmed by 4 bases and J by 8 bases, leaving 27 bases between them. Germline V gene sequence: CDR1 SEHNR, CDR2 FQNEAQ (reference sequence). This CDR3 contains 18 residues. The CDR3 region is CASSSWGRETGAVEPQHF. The CDR3 DNA reads as TGTGCCAGCAGCTCATGGGGCAGGGAGACCGGTGCGGTGGAGCCCCAGCATTTT.

The chain recombines TRBV5-1 with TRBJ2-5; 8 nucleotides match TRBD2. The germline gives CDR1 SGHRS, CDR2 YFSETQ. This CDR3 comprises 16 residues. J was trimmed by 2 bases and V by 2 bases; bases with no gene match: 8. The CDR3 nucleotides are TGCGCCAGCAGCTTTGGTCCTAGCGGGCTTCAAGAGACCCAGTACTTC. Protein product: CASSFGPSGLQETQYF. The variable domain in full, completed from reference TRBV5-1 and TRBJ2-5, reads KAGVTQTPRYLIKTRGQQVTLSCSPISGHRSVSWYQQTPGQGLQFLFEYFSETQRNKGNFPGRFSGRQFSNSRSEMNVSTLELGDSALYLCASSFGPSGLQETQYFGPGTRLLVL.

Only one count was recorded for this clone. V and J are TRBV9 and TRBJ2-7, with 10 bases fitting TRBD2. The CDR3 sequence is 15 residues long. The germline CDR1 and CDR2 sequences are SGDLS and YYNGEE. V was pared by 3 bases and J by 7 bases, with 10 bases of the junction left unmatched. In nucleotides, the CDR3 is TGTGCCAGCAGCGGACGGACTAGCGGTCCCTCGGAGCAGTACTTC. It yields the protein CASSGRTSGPSEQYF.

The genes are TRBV2 and TRBJ2-7; no clear D gene. V dropped 6 bases and J dropped 1 base, with 13 bases sitting between them. This CDR3 spans 14 amino acids. Germline values: CDR1 SNHLY, CDR2 FYNNEI. The CDR3 DNA follows: TGTGCCAGCAGCGATTCGGACGGATCCTACGAGCAGTACTTC. It specifies CASSDSDGSYEQYF.

The rearrangement links TRBV4-1 to TRBJ1-1, with D hard to call. Trimming pared 0 bases from V and 1 base from J, leaving 6 bases between. Looked up from germline, CDR1 is MGHRA and CDR2 is YSYEKL. The CDR3 consists of 14 residues. In DNA, the CDR3 is TGCGCCAGCAGCCAAGAAGGGAGGAACACTGAAGCTTTCTTT. Its translation: CASSQEGRNTEAFF.

Only one count was recorded for this clone. The rearrangement joins TRBV7-6 to TRBJ1-4; 10 nucleotides agree with TRBD1. The germline V gene has CDR1 SGHVS and CDR2 FNYEAQ. The V and J ends lost 5 bases and 7 bases, in that order; junction bases with no gene match: 4. The length of the CDR3 is 14 residues. CDR3 sequence: CASSRQGAVEKLFF. Here the CDR3 DNA reads TGTGCCAGCAGCCGACAGGGGGCGGTTGAAAAACTGTTTTTT. Looking up the rest from reference TRBV7-6 and TRBJ1-4 gives the full variable domain: GAGVSQSPRYKVTKRGQDVALRCDPISGHVSLYWYRQALGQGPEFLTYFNYEAQQDKSGLPNDRFSAERPEGSISTLTIQRTEQRDSAMYRCASSRQGAVEKLFFGSGTQLSVL.

The CDR3 region is CASSGAPGGGNNEQFF. CDR3 bases: TGTGCCAGCAGCGGGGCCCCGGGGGGCGGAAACAATGAGCAGTTCTTC. V and J are TRBV9 and TRBJ2-1; weak D call: TRBD2 (7 bases). Looked up from germline, CDR1 is SGDLS and CDR2 is YYNGEE. The CDR3 length is 16 residues. The V gene lost 3 bases and the J gene lost 5 bases, with 18 bases spanning the gap.

The gene calls are TRBV19 and TRBJ1-5, with D possibly TRBD1 on 6 matching bases. In germline, CDR1 is LNHDA, CDR2 SQIVND (reference sequence). V lost 4 bases, J lost 11 bases, and 15 bases lay in between. The CDR3 totals 13 residues. Written as DNA, the CDR3 is TGTGCCAGTAGTACCGCCGGGGGCGAGGCCCAGCATTTT. Translated, it gives CASSTAGGEAQHF. Full variable domain (remainder filled in from reference TRBV19 and TRBJ1-5): DGGITQSPKYLFRKEGQNVTLSCEQNLNHDAMYWYRQDPGQGLRLIYYSQIVNDFQKGDIAEGYSVSREKKESFPLTVTSAQKNPTAFYLCASSTAGGEAQHFGDGTRLSIL.

The CDR3 spells CASSTRDRRTGELFF. The CDR3 DNA sequence: TGTGCCAGCAGTACACGGGACAGGCGTACCGGGGAGCTGTTTTTT. This rearrangement joins TRBV2 to TRBJ2-2, with 8 bases aligning to TRBD1. This CDR3 region has 15 residues. Per germline, CDR1 SNHLY and CDR2 FYNNEI. V was pared by 5 bases and J by 5 bases, with 7 bases of the junction left unmatched.

The chain links TRBV5-1 to TRBJ2-2; 10 bases match TRBD2. V trimming: 10 bases; J trimming: 5 bases; junction bases outside the gene matches: 14. In germline, CDR1 is SGHRS, CDR2 YFSETQ. The CDR3 consists of 16 residues. CDR3 region: CACQGLAGDSTGELFF. Here the CDR3 DNA reads TGCGCCTGTCAGGGTCTAGCGGGAGATTCGACCGGGGAGCTGTTTTTT.